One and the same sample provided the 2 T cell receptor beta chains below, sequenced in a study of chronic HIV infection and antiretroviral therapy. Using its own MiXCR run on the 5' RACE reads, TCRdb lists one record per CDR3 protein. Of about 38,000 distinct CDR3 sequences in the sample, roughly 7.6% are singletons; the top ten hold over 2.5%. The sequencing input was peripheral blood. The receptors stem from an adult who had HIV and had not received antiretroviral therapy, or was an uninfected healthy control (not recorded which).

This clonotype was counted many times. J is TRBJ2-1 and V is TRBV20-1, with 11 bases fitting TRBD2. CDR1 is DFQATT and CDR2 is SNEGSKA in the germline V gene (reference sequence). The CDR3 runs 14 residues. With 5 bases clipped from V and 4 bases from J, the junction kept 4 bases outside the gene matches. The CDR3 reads CSAPGTSGYNEQFF. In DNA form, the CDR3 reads TGCAGTGCTCCCGGGACTAGCGGATACAATGAGCAGTTCTTC.

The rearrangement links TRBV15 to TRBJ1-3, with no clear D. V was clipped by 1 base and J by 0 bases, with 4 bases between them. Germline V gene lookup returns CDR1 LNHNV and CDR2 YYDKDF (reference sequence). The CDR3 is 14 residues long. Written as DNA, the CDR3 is TGTGCCACCAGCAGAGGAAGCTCTGGAAACACCATATATTTT. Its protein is CATSRGSSGNTIYF.